The 5 T cell receptor beta chains in this list originate from one sample, sequenced in a study of blood T cells in healthy people across ages. Together with a sample-barcoded 5' primer, a J-beta primer mix was included in a second PCR lasting about 6 to 12 cycles. TCRdb reprocessed the 5' RACE reads with MiXCR, giving one entry per CDR3 protein. The repertoire has approximately 800,000 distinct CDR3 sequences, about 62% of them found once; the top ten carry around a quarter. Specimen: blood. The receptor source for this set is a man in his thirties or forties in good health.

The J gene is TRBJ1-2, the V gene TRBV28; D is uncertain. V was clipped by 8 bases and J by 5 bases, with 12 bases between them. CDR3 length: 12 residues. Germline V gene data show CDR1 as MDHEN and CDR2 as SYDVKM. CDR3 protein: CASGPNQYGYTF. The CDR3, as DNA: TGTGCCAGCGGTCCCAACCAGTATGGCTACACCTTC.

This clonotype was observed a few times. V is TRBV15 and J is TRBJ2-3; unclear D gene. The ends were cut back, 0 bases at V and 0 bases at J, with 4 bases in the middle. CDR3 length: 14 amino acids. Germline assignment: CDR1 LNHNV and CDR2 YYDKDF (reference sequence). The CDR3 DNA reads TGTGCCACCAGCAGAGAGATCAGCACAGATACGCAGTATTTT. Translating gives CATSREISTDTQYF.

Here the CDR3 reads CASSQAGQAMNTEAFF. In nucleotides, the CDR3 is TGTGCCAGCAGCCAGGCGGGACAAGCTATGAACACTGAAGCTTTCTTT. This sequence joins TRBV4-2 and TRBJ1-1; D is perhaps TRBD1 (6 bases). The CDR3 contains 16 residues. The V end was cut by 3 bases, the J end by 0 bases, with 14 bases between. Looked up from germline, CDR1 is LGHNA and CDR2 is YNFKEQ.

The chain links TRBV6-2 or TRBV6-3 to TRBJ2-5; TRBD1 might be the D (6 bases). CDR3 length: 15 amino acids. The germline V gene encodes CDR1 MNHEY and CDR2 SVGEGT. V was shortened by 5 bases and J by 4 bases, with 17 bases between the two germline ends. DNA for the CDR3: TGTGCCAGCAGTAACAGGGTGGGCAGGAGAGAGACCCAGTACTTC. Translating gives CASSNRVGRRETQYF.

This rearrangement joins TRBV20-1 to TRBJ2-4; either TRBD1 or TRBD2 may supply D (5 bases each). The J call may be wrong; the DNA end is better matched by TRBJ2-7. The germline CDR1 and CDR2 sequences are DFQATT and SNEGSKA (reference sequence). The CDR3 has 13 residues. CDR3 sequence: CSARGGRPYEQYF. As DNA, the CDR3 is TGCAGTGCTAGAGGGGGGAGACCCTACGAGCAGTACTTC.